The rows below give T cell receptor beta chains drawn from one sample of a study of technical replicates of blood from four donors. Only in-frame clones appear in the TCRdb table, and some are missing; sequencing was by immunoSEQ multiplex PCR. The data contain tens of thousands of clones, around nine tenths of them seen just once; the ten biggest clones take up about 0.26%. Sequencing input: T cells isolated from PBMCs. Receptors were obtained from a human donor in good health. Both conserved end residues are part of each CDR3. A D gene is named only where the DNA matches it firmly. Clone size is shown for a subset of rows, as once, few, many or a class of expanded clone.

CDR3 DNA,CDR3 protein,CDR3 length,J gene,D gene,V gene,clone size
TGTGCCAGCAGCTCAAGGGGTGCGAACCTTAACTATGGCTACACCTTC,CASSSRGANLNYGYTF,16,TRBJ1-2,.,TRBV7-2,.
TGTGCCAGCAGCCCGAGGACAGGGGACGGTCAGCCCCAGCATTTT,CASSPRTGDGQPQHF,15,TRBJ1-5,TRBD1,TRBV7-9,.
TGTGCCAGCCACCCTCAGGATATGAACACTGAAGCTTTCTTT,CASHPQDMNTEAFF,14,TRBJ1-1,.,TRBV28,.
TGTGCCAGCAGTTTAGGGACAGGGTATTTCGTGTCTAGCGGCTCCTACGAGCAGTACTTC,CASSLGTGYFVSSGSYEQYF,20,TRBJ2-7,TRBD1,TRBV28,.
TGTGCCAGCAGCTCCGCCCTAAGAAAAAACATTCAGTACTTC,CASSSALRKNIQYF,14,TRBJ2-4,.,TRBV11-2,few
TGTGCCAGCAGCCAAAAGACACCGGGACTAGCGGAGAGGGACAATGAGCAGTTCTTC,CASSQKTPGLAERDNEQFF,19,TRBJ2-1,TRBD2,TRBV14,.
TGTGCCAGTAGTAGGGGACTAGCGGGAGCCGGCACAGATACGCAGTATTTT,CASSRGLAGAGTDTQYF,17,TRBJ2-3,TRBD2,TRBV19,.
TGTGCCAGCAGCCCCAGTAGCCTCACTGAAGCTTTCTTT,CASSPSSLTEAFF,13,TRBJ1-1,.,TRBV6-6,.
TGTGCCAGCAGCTCTAGGGGAGCGGGAGCTGGCTATGGCTACACCTTC,CASSSRGAGAGYGYTF,16,TRBJ1-2,.,TRBV7-9,.
TGTGCCAGCAGTTCTCTGACTAGGCCGTACGAGCAGTACTTC,CASSSLTRPYEQYF,14,TRBJ2-7,.,TRBV27,once
TGCGCCAGTACCAGTCGAGCGGGAGGGCCTTACGAGCAGTACTTC,CASTSRAGGPYEQYF,15,TRBJ2-7,TRBD2,TRBV5-1,once
TGTGCCAGCAGCTCCCTTGGGGAGGGAAACACCATATATTTT,CASSSLGEGNTIYF,14,TRBJ1-3,.,TRBV11-2,.
TGTGCCAGCTCACCACCGTACCCGACAGATCCGCCAAAACTGTTTTTT,CASSPPYPTDPPKLFF,16,TRBJ1-4,.,TRBV18,.
TGTGCCAGCAGCTTCTTGACTAGCGGGGTCTACAATGAGCAGTTCTTC,CASSFLTSGVYNEQFF,16,TRBJ2-1,TRBD2,TRBV7-2,.
TGCGCCAGCAGCGGTAGCGAGGAAAAACTGTTTTTT,CASSGSEEKLFF,12,TRBJ1-4,.,TRBV5-1,.
TGTGCCAGCAGCCCCAGGGACAGGGTGATAGTGCAGTACTTC,CASSPRDRVIVQYF,14,TRBJ2-7,TRBD1,TRBV7-9,.
TGTGCCAGCAGTGGCGAGACAGGGGGCCTGAACACTGAAGCTTTCTTT,CASSGETGGLNTEAFF,16,TRBJ1-1,TRBD1,TRBV6-1,.
TGTGCCAGCAGCTTAGAAGGGGCGAGTACTGAAGCTTTCTTT,CASSLEGASTEAFF,14,TRBJ1-1,.,TRBV7-7,.
TGTGCCAGTAGCCTCGACAGGGTAGGGGTGAACACTGAAGCTTTCTTT,CASSLDRVGVNTEAFF,16,TRBJ1-1,TRBD1,TRBV19,.
TGTGCCAGCAGTTCACCCCAGGGGGTGGACACTGAAGCTTTCTTT,CASSSPQGVDTEAFF,15,TRBJ1-1,TRBD1,TRBV28,.
TGCAGCGTTCCGGGACAGGGACCCCGCGGGCAGTACTTC,CSVPGQGPRGQYF,13,TRBJ2-7,TRBD1,TRBV29-1,.
TGCAGTGCTTTAATGTACGAGCAGTACTTC,CSALMYEQYF,10,TRBJ2-7,.,TRBV20-1,.
TGTGCTAGTGGTTTGGTACCGACAGGAACCTTCACCGGGGAGCTGTTTTTT,CASGLVPTGTFTGELFF,17,TRBJ2-2,.,TRBV12-5,.
TGTGCCTGGACGTCCTCTGGAAACACCATATATTTT,CAWTSSGNTIYF,12,TRBJ1-3,.,TRBV30,few
TGTGCCAGCAGCTTAGTTGGACAGACCAATTCACCCCTCCACTTT,CASSLVGQTNSPLHF,15,TRBJ1-6,.,TRBV7-8,.
TGCGCCAGTAGATGGGGAACCGGGGACTACAATGAGCAGTTCTTC,CASRWGTGDYNEQFF,15,TRBJ2-1,.,TRBV5-1,.
TGTGCCGGCGACAGGGTGGCCTACGAGCAGTACTTC,CAGDRVAYEQYF,12,TRBJ2-7,TRBD1,TRBV6-1,.
TGTGCCAGCAGCCTCGGAGGACAGAACTACGAGCAGTACTTC,CASSLGGQNYEQYF,14,TRBJ2-7,.,TRBV6-6,.
TGTGCCACCAGGAACAGATTAAGTACTGAAGCTTTCTTT,CATRNRLSTEAFF,13,TRBJ1-1,.,TRBV15,few
TGTGCCAGCAGCTTAGCCCGGACTACCCTGACAGATACGCAGTATTTT,CASSLARTTLTDTQYF,16,TRBJ2-3,.,TRBV7-2,.
TGTGCCAGTAGTATCGGACTAGCGGGGGACGGGACCCAGTACTTC,CASSIGLAGDGTQYF,15,TRBJ2-5,TRBD2,TRBV19,once
TGCGCCAGCAGCCTTGTACAGGGAGATACGCAGTATTTT,CASSLVQGDTQYF,13,TRBJ2-3,.,TRBV5-1,.
TGTGCCAGCATTTACCGCGGGGTAAACACCGGGGAGCTGTTTTTT,CASIYRGVNTGELFF,15,TRBJ2-2,.,TRBV7-9,once
TGTGCCACCAGCAGAGATCGAAAGGGACAGGGGGATAGCTATGGCTACACCTTC,CATSRDRKGQGDSYGYTF,18,TRBJ1-2,TRBD1,TRBV15,.
TGTGCCAGCTCACCTAGCGACAATACCTACGAGCAGTACTTC,CASSPSDNTYEQYF,14,TRBJ2-7,.,TRBV18,.
TGTGCCAGCAGTGAAGATAGACAGGGGCCTAATCAGCCCCAGCATTTT,CASSEDRQGPNQPQHF,16,TRBJ1-5,TRBD1,TRBV6-1,.
TGTGCCAGCAGTTTACGTCGGGACAGCTACTCTGGAAACACCATATATTTT,CASSLRRDSYSGNTIYF,17,TRBJ1-3,TRBD1,TRBV28,.
TGTGCCAGCAGCCCGATAGACATGAACAATGAGCAGTTCTTC,CASSPIDMNNEQFF,14,TRBJ2-1,.,TRBV7-2,.
TGCGCCAGCAGCTTGGAAAACGGACAGAACACTGAAGCTTTCTTT,CASSLENGQNTEAFF,15,TRBJ1-1,.,TRBV5-1,.
TGTGCCAGCAGCCGACTAGCGGGGGCCGACAATGAGCAGTTCTTC,CASSRLAGADNEQFF,15,TRBJ2-1,TRBD2,TRBV6-1,.
TGTGCCAGTAGTACTCGACTGGTAGATACGCAGTATTTT,CASSTRLVDTQYF,13,TRBJ2-3,.,TRBV19,.
TGTGCCAGCAACCGGATCCGACTCTCTAACTATGGCTACACCTTC,CASNRIRLSNYGYTF,15,TRBJ1-2,.,TRBV11-2,.
TGTGCCAGCAGTGTCGACGGGGGGGTCGAGCAGTACTTC,CASSVDGGVEQYF,13,TRBJ2-7,TRBD2,TRBV2,once
TGTGCCAGCTCACCGGGACAGAGCAATCAGCCCCAGCATTTT,CASSPGQSNQPQHF,14,TRBJ1-5,TRBD1,TRBV18,.
TGTGCCAGCAGCAGGAGGCTAGCGGGGTTCGCTGGGGCCAACGTCCTGACTTTC,CASSRRLAGFAGANVLTF,18,TRBJ2-6,TRBD2,TRBV7-9,once
TGTGCCAGCATCTTTGGCACCATGAACACTGAAGCTTTCTTT,CASIFGTMNTEAFF,14,TRBJ1-1,.,TRBV6-1,once
TGTGCCAGCTCAGCTAAGAGCGAGGGACTAGCGGGAGATACGCAGTATTTT,CASSAKSEGLAGDTQYF,17,TRBJ2-3,TRBD2,TRBV18,.
TGTGCCATCACTTCGCAAAGCAATGAGCAGTTCTTC,CAITSQSNEQFF,12,TRBJ2-1,.,TRBV7-9,.
TGCGCCAGCAGCTTGCAGGGGGCGGGAACGGATGAAGCTTTCTTT,CASSLQGAGTDEAFF,15,TRBJ1-1,TRBD1,TRBV5-1,.
TGCGCCAGCAGCCAATTTGCCCAGACTGGGGCCAACGTCCTGACTTTC,CASSQFAQTGANVLTF,16,TRBJ2-6,.,TRBV4-1,.
TGTGCCAGCAGCCCACTCAACAGGGCCTCCGGGGAGCTGTTTTTT,CASSPLNRASGELFF,15,TRBJ2-2,.,TRBV7-9,.
TGTGTTGAACTTGAGCGCGAGGAGCAGTTCTTC,CVELEREEQFF,11,TRBJ2-1,.,TRBV12-5,.
TGTGCCAGCAAAAGGACAGGGGAGTCCAATGAGCAGTTCTTC,CASKRTGESNEQFF,14,TRBJ2-1,TRBD1,TRBV28,.
TGCGCCAGCAGCCAGACTGGCGTTAATGAAAAACTGTTTTTT,CASSQTGVNEKLFF,14,TRBJ1-4,.,TRBV4-1,few
TGTGCCAGCGGGGGGAGCGAACAGGGGTCTCGTGAAAAACTGTTTTTT,CASGGSEQGSREKLFF,16,TRBJ1-4,TRBD1,TRBV28,.
TGTGCCAGCTCACCGGGGGGGCGGGTTAACAATGAGCAGTTCTTC,CASSPGGRVNNEQFF,15,TRBJ2-1,.,TRBV18,once
TGTGCCAGCTCCCCGAACAGGGAAGATACGCAGTATTTT,CASSPNREDTQYF,13,TRBJ2-3,.,TRBV18,.